Following are 23 T cell receptor beta chains from one sample sequenced in a study of shared clonotypes between healthy human individuals. Method: immunoSEQ multiplex PCR; TCRdb's copy keeps in-frame clones and lacks some. This table has roughly 590,000 clones, 95% appearing once. In the naive CD8 group, cells lacked CD45RO and were positively selected for CCR7, so terminally differentiated effector memory CD45RA+ cells were left out. Specimen: naive CD8+ T cells sorted from blood. The origin of the receptors is a woman aged 25 to 39 in good health.

This chain joins TRBV27 and TRBJ2-2, with a weak D call TRBD2 (5 bases). Germline V gene sequence: CDR1 MNHEY, CDR2 SMNVEV (reference sequence). This CDR3 has 16 amino acids. Trimming took 5 bases from V and 0 from J, leaving 13 bases between them. The CDR3, as DNA: TGTGCCAGCAGTCTCGGGGTAGCCGCGAACACCGGGGAGCTGTTTTTT. Its protein product is CASSLGVAANTGELFF.

V gene TRBV19 combines with J gene TRBJ2-7; tentatively, D is TRBD2 (6 bases). Germline V gene data show CDR1 as LNHDA and CDR2 as SQIVND (reference sequence). The ends were cut back, 5 bases at V and 6 bases at J, with 14 bases in the middle. CDR3 size: 13 residues. CDR3: CASSPRVGGEQYF. In DNA form, the CDR3 reads TGTGCCAGTAGTCCCCGAGTGGGGGGCGAGCAGTACTTC.

In its sample, this clone was seen a few times. J is TRBJ2-2 and V is TRBV19, with unresolved D. V dropped 7 bases and J dropped 1 base, with 7 bases sitting between them. Germline CDR1 is LNHDA and CDR2 is SQIVND (reference sequence). The CDR3 loop spans 13 amino acids. CDR3 loop: CASTWGNTGELFF. The CDR3 DNA reads TGTGCCAGTACATGGGGGAACACCGGGGAGCTGTTTTTT.

The chain carries TRBV28 and TRBJ2-1; 12 positions match TRBD2. CDR1 and CDR2 from the germline V gene are MDHEN and SYDVKM. The V gene end was trimmed by 6 bases and the J gene end by 4 bases; junction bases not matched to a gene: 7. The CDR3 extends over 16 amino acids. The CDR3 is CASSRLAGEAYNEQFF. The CDR3 coding sequence is TGTGCCAGCAGCCGACTAGCGGGAGAAGCTTACAATGAGCAGTTCTTC.

The gene calls are TRBV19 and TRBJ1-5, with 7 bases lining up with TRBD1. V gave up 3 bases and J gave up 0 bases; unmatched junction bases: 2. This CDR3 has 15 amino acids. Germline V gene sequence: CDR1 LNHDA, CDR2 SQIVND (reference sequence). This CDR3 is CASSIDRDSNQPQHF. CDR3 in DNA: TGTGCCAGTAGTATCGACAGGGATAGCAATCAGCCCCAGCATTTT.

The J gene is TRBJ2-5, the V gene TRBV28; possible D gene TRBD1, 6 bases. Germline CDR1 MDHEN, CDR2 SYDVKM. V lost 2 bases and J 4 bases, leaving 11 bases between the germline ends. CDR3 length: 14 amino acids. Written as DNA, the CDR3 is TGTGCCAGCAGTTTACAGGGGTGGGGAGAGACCCAGTACTTC. Encoded protein: CASSLQGWGETQYF.

The chain recombines TRBV19 with TRBJ1-1; TRBD1 matches 10 bases. Unmatched junction bases numbered 3, after V lost 3 bases and J lost 5 bases. This CDR3 spans 14 amino acids. The germline V gene has CDR1 LNHDA and CDR2 SQIVND (reference sequence). The CDR3 is CASSIGTGVTEAFF. DNA for the CDR3: TGTGCCAGTAGTATTGGGACAGGGGTAACTGAAGCTTTCTTT. The variable domain in full, with the rest retrieved from reference TRBV19 and TRBJ1-1, is DGGITQSPKYLFRKEGQNVTLSCEQNLNHDAMYWYRQDPGQGLRLIYYSQIVNDFQKGDIAEGYSVSREKKESFPLTVTSAQKNPTAFYLCASSIGTGVTEAFFGQGTRLTVV.

The V and J genes are TRBV4-2 and TRBJ1-1, with D hard to call. Trimming left V 1 base short and J 6 bases short, with 18 bases between. Germline V gene data show CDR1 as LGHNA and CDR2 as YNFKEQ. The CDR3 length is 16 residues. For the CDR3, the DNA is TGTGCCAGCAGCCAAGGAGATCAGACACCTGATGCTGAAGCTTTCTTT. Protein sequence: CASSQGDQTPDAEAFF.

This sequence joins TRBV4-1 and TRBJ2-1; D is ambiguous. The ends were cut back, 0 bases at V and 1 base at J, with 7 bases in the middle. CDR1 and CDR2 from the germline V gene are MGHRA and YSYEKL. The CDR3 covers 15 residues. CDR3 region: CASSQERQSYNEQFF. Written as DNA, the CDR3 is TGCGCCAGCAGCCAAGAACGGCAGTCCTACAATGAGCAGTTCTTC.

This chain links TRBV4-2 with TRBJ1-2; D perhaps matches TRBD1 (5 bases). V shed 0 bases and J shed 6 bases, with 14 bases lying between them. The CDR3 length is 15 residues. Germline V gene sequence: CDR1 LGHNA, CDR2 YNFKEQ. The CDR3 DNA is TGTGCCAGCAGCCAAGAACCCTCGGGGGGGGATGGCTACACCTTC. Translated, it gives CASSQEPSGGDGYTF.

This clone was detected only once. The chain couples TRBV5-5 to TRBJ1-1, with D possibly being TRBD1 (6 bases). Germline loops: CDR1 SGHKS, CDR2 YYEKEE (reference sequence). The V end was cut by 4 bases, the J end by 1 base, with 8 bases between. This CDR3 has 13 residues. The CDR3 bases are TGTGCCAGCAGCCCGGGACAGAACACTGAAGCTTTCTTT. Its protein product is CASSPGQNTEAFF.

The rearrangement uses TRBV27 and TRBJ2-1; perhaps TRBD2 as D (6 bases). V was pared by 1 base and J by 3 bases, with 10 bases between. CDR1 and CDR2 from the germline V gene are MNHEY and SMNVEV (reference sequence). CDR3 length: 15 residues. CDR3 region: CASSLYGGVYNEQFF. CDR3 bases: TGTGCCAGCAGTTTATACGGGGGAGTCTACAATGAGCAGTTCTTC.

The rearrangement uses TRBV7-9 and TRBJ2-1; 10 nucleotides agree with TRBD2. In germline, CDR1 is SEHNR, CDR2 FQNEAQ (reference sequence). CDR3 length: 15 amino acids. The V and J ends lost 6 bases and 4 bases, in that order; junction bases with no gene match: 6. CDR3 region: CASRAGTSAYNEQFF. CDR3 DNA sequence: TGTGCCAGCAGGGCCGGGACTAGCGCTTACAATGAGCAGTTCTTC.

V is TRBV9 and J is TRBJ2-3; D is uncertain. CDR3 length: 14 amino acids. Trimming left V 0 bases short and J 3 bases short, with 8 bases between. Germline values: CDR1 SGDLS, CDR2 YYNGEE. CDR3 region: CASSVEVYTDTQYF. The CDR3 DNA reads TGTGCCAGCAGCGTAGAGGTTTATACAGATACGCAGTATTTT.

The chain links TRBV19 to TRBJ1-1; maybe TRBD1 (6 bases). V was trimmed by 1 base and J by 4 bases, leaving 7 bases between them. The CDR3 consists of 13 residues. Germline CDR1 LNHDA, CDR2 SQIVND (reference sequence). The DNA for the CDR3 is TGTGCCAGTAGTATAGTAGGGGGCACTGAAGCTTTCTTT. Protein: CASSIVGGTEAFF.

This rearrangement joins TRBV27 to TRBJ2-7; D could derive from TRBD1 or TRBD2 (6 bases each). Trimming cost V 8 bases and J 2 bases, with 16 bases left between them. The germline gives CDR1 MNHEY, CDR2 SMNVEV (reference sequence). The CDR3 consists of 14 residues. The CDR3 sequence is CASGLGGGPYEQYF. The CDR3, as DNA: TGTGCCAGCGGCTTAGGAGGGGGTCCCTACGAGCAGTACTTC.

The chain combines TRBV12-5 with TRBJ2-7, with D tentatively TRBD2 (5 bases). This CDR3 is 16 amino acids long. In germline, CDR1 is LGHNT, CDR2 FRNRAP. V was clipped by 0 bases and J by 3 bases, with 15 bases between them. The CDR3: CASGLVGVLLFYEQYF. The CDR3 DNA reads TGTGCTAGTGGTTTGGTCGGGGTGTTGCTTTTCTACGAGCAGTACTTC.

With respect to this clone: This sample includes further DNA sequences coding for the same CDR3. This chain uses TRBV5-1 with TRBJ2-6; D gene unclear. V was pared by 1 base and J by 1 base, with 0 bases between. The CDR3 has 13 residues. Per the germline V gene, CDR1 is SGHRS and CDR2 is YFSETQ. CDR3 sequence (DNA): TGCGCCAGCAGCTTGTCTGGGGCCAACGTCCTGACTTTC. This sequence encodes CASSLSGANVLTF. The full variable domain, rest sourced from reference TRBV5-1 and TRBJ2-6, is KAGVTQTPRYLIKTRGQQVTLSCSPISGHRSVSWYQQTPGQGLQFLFEYFSETQRNKGNFPGRFSGRQFSNSRSEMNVSTLELGDSALYLCASSLSGANVLTFGAGSRLTVL.

The chain has TRBV19 and TRBJ2-7; D is unresolved. The CDR3 runs 12 residues. Germline CDR1 LNHDA, CDR2 SQIVND (reference sequence). The V end lost 3 bases, the J end lost 5 bases, and 8 bases lay between the germline ends. CDR3 loop: CASSIYENEQYF. The CDR3 nucleotides are TGTGCCAGTAGTATTTATGAGAACGAGCAGTACTTC.

This clone is a singleton in its sample. The genes are TRBV19 and TRBJ1-1, with no clear D. This CDR3 region has 11 residues. Between the trimmed V and J ends, which lost 6 bases and 8 bases, there was a span of 10 bases. Germline CDR1 and CDR2: LNHDA and SQIVND (reference sequence). Written as DNA, the CDR3 is TGTGCCAGTAGCCTCGGATGGGAAGCTTTCTTT. It is translated as CASSLGWEAFF.

The chain couples TRBV19 to TRBJ2-7; no reliable D call. Trimming stripped 5 bases from V and 2 bases from J, with 13 bases between. This CDR3 spans 14 amino acids. Germline CDR1 LNHDA, CDR2 SQIVND (reference sequence). The CDR3 spells CASSPSLTAYEQYF. The DNA for the CDR3 is TGTGCCAGTAGTCCGTCTTTAACAGCCTACGAGCAGTACTTC.

V and J are TRBV4-1 and TRBJ1-4; 9 positions match TRBD1. Germline CDR1 MGHRA, CDR2 YSYEKL. Unmatched junction bases numbered 8, after V lost 6 bases and J lost 6 bases. This CDR3 has 15 amino acids. This chain's CDR3 is CASRQPGQGDEKLFF. In DNA form, the CDR3 reads TGCGCCAGCAGGCAACCGGGACAGGGCGATGAAAAACTGTTTTTT.

The CDR3 DNA follows: TGTGCCAGCAGTTACCTAACGCCCGCCGGCGCTAGGGAGCAGTACTTC. Its translation: CASSYLTPAGAREQYF. V gene TRBV28 combines with J gene TRBJ2-5, with D possibly being TRBD2 (5 bases). V lost 4 bases, J lost 11 bases, and 26 bases lay in between. There are 16 residues in the CDR3. Germline CDR1 and CDR2: MDHEN and SYDVKM.